The 11 T cell receptor beta chains below were found in one sample sequenced in a study of T cell responses to AZD1222 COVID-19 vaccine. Generated by immunoSEQ multiplex PCR, the TCRdb table keeps only in-frame clones and is missing some. The repertoire holds about 260,000 clones, with approximately 93% as singletons. The sequences come from peripheral blood, collected on day 0 of AZD1222 vaccination. Receptors originate from an adult in good health.

The chain links TRBV5-5 to TRBJ2-1, with D possibly being TRBD2 (7 bases). Trimming removed 5 bases at V and 4 bases at J, with 13 bases between. Germline V gene sequence: CDR1 SGHKS, CDR2 YYEKEE (reference sequence). The CDR3 is 14 amino acids. The CDR3 spells CASRRGGDYNEQFF. CDR3 DNA sequence: TGTGCCAGCAGAAGGGGGGGCGATTACAATGAGCAGTTCTTC.

This rearrangement joins TRBV5-4 to TRBJ2-5; perhaps TRBD2 as D (5 bases). The CDR3 contains 15 residues. The V gene's germline CDR1 is SGHNT and CDR2 YYREEE (reference sequence). Trimming removed 0 bases from V and 5 bases from J, with 14 bases in between. In nucleotides, the CDR3 is TGTGCCAGCAGCTTGGAGTCCGGGAATCAGGAGACCCAGTACTTC. Encoded protein: CASSLESGNQETQYF.

The chain couples TRBV7-9 to TRBJ1-2, with TRBD1 identical over 7 bases. V lost 5 bases and J lost 4; bases outside the gene matches: 10. CDR1 and CDR2 (germline): SEHNR, FQNEAQ (reference sequence). The CDR3 is made up of 15 amino acids. The CDR3 DNA reads TGTGCCAGCAGCCCCAGGGGGGGAAATCGCTATGGCTACACCTTC. It translates to CASSPRGGNRYGYTF.

This chain joins TRBV2 and TRBJ1-1; maybe TRBD1 (5 bases). Trimming pared 3 bases from V and 1 base from J, leaving 9 bases between. The germline V gene has CDR1 SNHLY and CDR2 FYNNEI. The CDR3 has 14 residues. This chain's CDR3 is CASSDIGGNTEAFF. The CDR3 DNA reads as TGTGCCAGCAGTGATATCGGGGGGAACACTGAAGCTTTCTTT.

This clone was recorded once. This rearrangement joins TRBV6-5 to TRBJ1-2, with TRBD1 as a possible D gene (5 bases). Trimming cost V 6 bases and J 8 bases, with 19 bases left between them. CDR3 length equals 14 residues. Germline V gene lookup returns CDR1 MNHEY and CDR2 SVGAGI. The CDR3 bases are TGTGCCAGCAGAAGAGGCGGGACCCAGGAGGGCTACACCTTC. Protein sequence: CASRRGGTQEGYTF.

The CDR3 nucleotides are TGTGCCAGCAGTTCCCGGGACAGGGGGCTGGGAGAAACTGAAGCTTTCTTT. It yields the protein CASSSRDRGLGETEAFF. This sequence joins TRBV27 and TRBJ1-1; 12 bases are a match to TRBD1. The ends lost 4 bases at V and 5 bases at J; junction bases unmatched: 11. This CDR3 has 17 residues. Germline CDR1 is MNHEY and CDR2 is SMNVEV (reference sequence).

The chain is built from TRBV6-1 and TRBJ1-1, with TRBD1 as a possible D gene (6 bases). The CDR3 covers 16 residues. Germline lookup yields CDR1 MNHNS and CDR2 SASEGT. V lost 4 bases and J 5 bases, leaving 20 bases between the germline ends. The chain's CDR3 is CASSVHRPRQGTEAFF. The CDR3 coding sequence is TGTGCCAGCAGTGTCCACCGCCCACGCCAGGGGACTGAAGCTTTCTTT.

J is TRBJ1-1 and V is TRBV11-2; D unresolved. V lost 5 bases and J lost 3, with 10 bases in between. The CDR3 runs to 13 residues. Germline V lookup: CDR1 SGHAT, CDR2 FQNNGV. As DNA, the CDR3 is TGTGCCAGCAGCACAAAAAGGGACACTGAAGCTTTCTTT. Translating it yields CASSTKRDTEAFF.

The chain recombines TRBV14 with TRBJ1-2; D gene ambiguous. The CDR3 has 11 residues. Germline assignment: CDR1 SGHDN and CDR2 FVKESK. Trimming took off 3 bases at V and 4 bases at J, with 3 bases between the two ends. CDR3 in amino acids: CASSQPYGYTF. CDR3 nucleotides: TGTGCCAGCAGCCAGCCCTATGGCTACACCTTC.

The chain is built from TRBV6-5 and TRBJ2-5; 7 bases match TRBD1. V shed 2 bases and J 1 base; nucleotides not matched to a gene: 1. This CDR3 comprises 14 residues. Germline V CDR1 and CDR2: MNHEY, SVGAGI. In DNA form, the CDR3 reads TGTGCCAGCAGTTACGGGACAGCCCAAGAGACCCAGTACTTC. Its protein is CASSYGTAQETQYF.

This chain uses TRBV29-1 with TRBJ1-1; weak D call: TRBD1 (5 bases). The germline V gene encodes CDR1 SQVTM and CDR2 ANQGSEA. CDR3 length equals 12 residues. In DNA form, the CDR3 reads TGCAGTGGGGGAGGGGCGAACACTGAAGCTTTCTTT. It codes for CSGGGANTEAFF.